The clone carrying this TCR beta chain was seen a handful of times. Its matching antigen is unknown. The data originate from a study of T cell repertoires in cytomegalovirus infection. In the study overall: Recently identified HLA-C-restricted and well-studied HLA-B-restricted CMV epitopes were used. Both CMV infection and a matching HLA type were indicated by public TCR beta signatures.

A single record per CDR3 protein comes from TCRdb applying MiXCR to the reads. The sample consists of some 940,000 distinct CDR3 sequences, less than 35% of them appearing once. CDR3 size: 15 residues. The germline V gene has CDR1 LNHNV and CDR2 YYDKDF (reference sequence). Trimming removed 7 bases from V and 1 base from J, with 15 bases in between. Sequencing used cultured CD8+ T cells from PBMCs, obtained from culture after CMV antigen stimulation. The TCR originated in a human donor in good health (CMV status not recorded). Some clones in this sample may be carry-over from other donors' samples. The V and J genes are TRBV15 and TRBJ2-3; the D gene is possibly TRBD1 (5 bases). CDR3 amino acids: CATIDRDSRTDTQYF. CDR3 nucleotide sequence: TGTGCCACCATCGATCGTGACAGTCGCACAGATACGCAGTATTTT.